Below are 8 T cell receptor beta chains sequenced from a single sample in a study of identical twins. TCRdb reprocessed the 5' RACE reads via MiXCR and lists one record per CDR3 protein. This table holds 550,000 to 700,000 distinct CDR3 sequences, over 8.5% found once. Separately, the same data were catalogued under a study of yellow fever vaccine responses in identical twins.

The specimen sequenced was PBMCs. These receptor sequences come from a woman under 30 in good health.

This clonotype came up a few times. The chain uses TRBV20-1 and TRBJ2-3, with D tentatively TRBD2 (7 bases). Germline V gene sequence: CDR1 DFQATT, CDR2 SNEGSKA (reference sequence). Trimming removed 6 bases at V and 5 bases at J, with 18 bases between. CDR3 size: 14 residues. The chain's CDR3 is CSAPTLGGGDTQYF. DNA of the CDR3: TGCAGTGCGCCTACGCTAGGGGGGGGAGATACGCAGTATTTT.

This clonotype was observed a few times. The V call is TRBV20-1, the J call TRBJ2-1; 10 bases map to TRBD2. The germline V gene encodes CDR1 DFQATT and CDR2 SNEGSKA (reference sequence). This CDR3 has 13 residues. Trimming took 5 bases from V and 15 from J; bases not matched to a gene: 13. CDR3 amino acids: CSAGPDLAGGGFF. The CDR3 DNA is TGCAGTGCTGGACCTGACTTAGCGGGAGGAGGGTTCTTC.

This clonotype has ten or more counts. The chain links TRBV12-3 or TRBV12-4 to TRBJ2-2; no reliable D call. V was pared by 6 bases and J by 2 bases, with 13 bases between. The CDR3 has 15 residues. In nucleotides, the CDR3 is TGTGCCAGCAGGGCCTTAATCCAAAACACCGGGGAGCTGTTTTTT. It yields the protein CASRALIQNTGELFF.

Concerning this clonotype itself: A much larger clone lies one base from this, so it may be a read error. Here the CDR3 reads CASSPWVLRQGTRENNEQFF. The CDR3 region has the DNA TGCGCCAGCAGCCCATGGGTCCTCAGACAGGGGACCCGAGAAAACAATGAGCAGTTCTTC. The chain is built from TRBV4-3 and TRBJ2-1, with 8 bases fitting TRBD1. This CDR3 comprises 20 residues. Trimming took 4 bases from V and 5 from J; bases not matched to a gene: 22. Germline V gene lookup returns CDR1 LGHNA and CDR2 YSLEER.

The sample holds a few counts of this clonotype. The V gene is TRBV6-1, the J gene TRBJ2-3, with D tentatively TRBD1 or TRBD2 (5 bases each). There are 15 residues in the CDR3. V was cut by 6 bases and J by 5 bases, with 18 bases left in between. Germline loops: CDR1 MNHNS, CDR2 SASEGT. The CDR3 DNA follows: TGTGCCAGCAGGGACGGGGCAGGGCGCGGAGATACGCAGTATTTT. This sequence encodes CASRDGAGRGDTQYF.

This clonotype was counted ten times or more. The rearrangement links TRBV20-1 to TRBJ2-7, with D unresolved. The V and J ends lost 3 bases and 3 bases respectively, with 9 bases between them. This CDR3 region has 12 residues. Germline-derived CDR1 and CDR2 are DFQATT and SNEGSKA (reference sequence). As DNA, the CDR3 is TGCAGTGCTAGTCCCCGATACTACGAGCAGTACTTC. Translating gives CSASPRYYEQYF.

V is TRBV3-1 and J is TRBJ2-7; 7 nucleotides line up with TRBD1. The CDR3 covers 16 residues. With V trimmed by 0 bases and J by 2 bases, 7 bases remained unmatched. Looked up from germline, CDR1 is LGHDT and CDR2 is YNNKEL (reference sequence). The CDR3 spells CASSQDSTGFTYEQYF. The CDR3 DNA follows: TGTGCCAGCAGCCAAGATTCGACAGGGTTCACCTACGAGCAGTACTTC.

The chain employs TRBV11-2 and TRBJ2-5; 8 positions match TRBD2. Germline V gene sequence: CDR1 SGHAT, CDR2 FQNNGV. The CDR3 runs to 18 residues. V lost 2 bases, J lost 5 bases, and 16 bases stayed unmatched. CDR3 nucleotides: TGTGCCAGCAGCTTAAACGGGCGTCTAGCGGGCTGGGGGGAGACCCAGTACTTC. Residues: CASSLNGRLAGWGETQYF.